This is a list of T cell receptor beta chains from one sample in a study of T cell repertoires in cytomegalovirus infection. TCRdb re-called the reads with MiXCR, one entry per CDR3 protein. This repertoire shows 250,000 or so distinct CDR3 sequences, roughly 9.1% found once; its top ten account for around 15%. The sequenced sample consisted of PBMCs. Every receptor here comes from a human donor in good health (CMV status not recorded). Some clones in this sample may be carry-over from other donors' samples. Each CDR3 is given with its conserved first and last residue. The D gene is left open where the match is weak. Clone sizes are given selectively: once, few, many, or a class where the clone is expanded.

size | J | V | D | DNA | CDR3
many | TRBJ2-5 | TRBV7-2 | TRBD2 | TGTGCCAGCAGGACTAGCGGGGGGGCAGATAGGGAGACCCAGTACTTC | CASRTSGGADRETQYF
many | TRBJ1-1 | TRBV7-2 | . | TGTGCCAGCAGCCCCGCAGGAAAAAGCACTGAAGCTTTCTTT | CASSPAGKSTEAFF
many | TRBJ1-2 | TRBV28 | . | TGTGCCAGCTACACCTTGGGGCAGCCGACATCTAACTATGGCTACACCTTC | CASYTLGQPTSNYGYTF
few | TRBJ2-7 | TRBV20-1 | TRBD2 | TGCAGTGCTAAGCCAGCGGGGGGCTCCTACGAGCAGTACTTC | CSAKPAGGSYEQYF
many | TRBJ2-7 | TRBV7-8 | TRBD2 | TGTGCCAGCAGCTTAGGAAGGGGACTAGCTTTCTACGAGCAGTACTTC | CASSLGRGLAFYEQYF
many | TRBJ1-1 | TRBV18 | . | TGTGCCAGCTCACCCCGGGTCCAAAGTGGCACTGAAGCTTTCTTT | CASSPRVQSGTEAFF
. | TRBJ2-3 | TRBV20-1 | . | TGCAGTGCTAGCGGCTTAATGGACAAAAGCCCAGATACGCAGTATTTT | CSASGLMDKSPDTQYF
few | TRBJ2-7 | TRBV28 | TRBD2 | TGTGCCAGCATTCTTAGCGGGGGGCCCAGCGAGCAGTACTTC | CASILSGGPSEQYF
few | TRBJ2-3 | TRBV12-3/TRBV12-4 | TRBD1 | TGTGCCAGCAGCCCTTGGGACAGGGGTGCAGATACGCAGTATTTT | CASSPWDRGADTQYF
. | TRBJ2-7 | TRBV7-9 | TRBD2 | TGTGCCAGCAGTGGAGCGGGAGTCTACGAGCAGTACTTC | CASSGAGVYEQYF
many | TRBJ2-5 | TRBV6-2/TRBV6-3 | . | TGTGCCAGCAGCGGACAGACGATCCAAGAGACCCAGTACTTC | CASSGQTIQETQYF
many | TRBJ2-7 | TRBV6-1 | . | TGTGCCAGCAACCCCGGGCCGGGAGTTTACGAGCAGTACTTC | CASNPGPGVYEQYF
. | TRBJ2-7 | TRBV3-1 | . | TGTGCCAGCAGCCCTCCCCTAGCCGGGACGGGGAACTACGAGCAGTACTTC | CASSPPLAGTGNYEQYF
few | TRBJ2-5 | TRBV5-1 | TRBD1 | TGCGCCAGCAGCTTGGTGGAGTCGGACAGGGGGGGGCCCCAGTACTTC | CASSLVESDRGGPQYF
many | TRBJ2-7 | TRBV7-2 | TRBD2 | TGTGCCAGCAGCTTCGGACTAGCTTCCTACGAGCAGTACTTC | CASSFGLASYEQYF
few | TRBJ1-4 | TRBV7-9 | . | TGTGCCAGCAGCTCAGCCTCGACATGGGCAACTAATGAAAAACTGTTTTTT | CASSSASTWATNEKLFF
many | TRBJ1-1 | TRBV7-2 | TRBD1 | TGTGCCAGCAAGGACAGGCGGAACACTGAAGCTTTCTTT | CASKDRRNTEAFF
. | TRBJ1-1 | TRBV20-1 | . | TGCAGTGCTAGAGACAGGGGAGCCTCAGCGAGGGAAGCTTTCTTT | CSARDRGASAREAFF